This T cell receptor beta chain was retrieved from a study of T cell repertoires in cytomegalovirus infection. Overall study: CMV infection plus the matching HLA type was flagged by public TCR beta signatures.

From the reads, TCRdb called clonotypes with MiXCR, one entry per CDR3 protein. This table has some 590,000 distinct CDR3 sequences, 35% to 50% appearing once. This clonotype was found many times. The antigen is undetermined. From germline, CDR1 is ENHRY and CDR2 SYGVKD. Trimming took 6 bases from V and 6 from J; bases not matched to a gene: 25. The CDR3 covers 21 residues. General study points: Identification of carriers of CMV plus the relevant HLA was performed using cumulative public TCR beta family frequency.

The sequence was collected from a human donor in good health (CMV status not recorded). Some clones in this sample may be carry-over from other donors' samples. The sequenced sample was cultured PBMCs, obtained from culture after CMV antigen stimulation. The chain recombines TRBV10-3 with TRBJ2-1; 11 bases map to TRBD2. This CDR3 is CAIRARVVAGGPELIFNEQFF. In DNA form, the CDR3 reads TGTGCCATCAGGGCGCGCGTGGTAGCGGGGGGGCCCGAGCTCATCTTCAATGAGCAGTTCTTC.